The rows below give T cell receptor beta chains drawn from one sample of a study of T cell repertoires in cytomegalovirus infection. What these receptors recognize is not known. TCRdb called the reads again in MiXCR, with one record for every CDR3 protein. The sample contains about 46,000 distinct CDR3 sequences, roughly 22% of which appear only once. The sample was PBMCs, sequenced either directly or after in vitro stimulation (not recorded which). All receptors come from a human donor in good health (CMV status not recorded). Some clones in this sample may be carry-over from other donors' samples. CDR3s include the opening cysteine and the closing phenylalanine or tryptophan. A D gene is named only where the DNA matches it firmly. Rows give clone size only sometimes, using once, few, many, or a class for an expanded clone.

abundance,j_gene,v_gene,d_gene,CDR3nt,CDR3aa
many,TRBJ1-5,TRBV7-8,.,TGTGCCAGCAGCAAAGGACGGCTTAGCAATCAGCCCCAGCATTTT,CASSKGRLSNQPQHF
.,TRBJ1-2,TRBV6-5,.,TGTGCCAGCAGTTACTCGCCCAGGGTGAACTATGGCTACACCTTC,CASSYSPRVNYGYTF
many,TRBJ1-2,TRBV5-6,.,TGTGCCAGCAGCTTGTTAGGAGGGCAGGACTATGGCTACACCTTC,CASSLLGGQDYGYTF
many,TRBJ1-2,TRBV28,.,TGTGCCAGCAGTTTACCGGGACACCCGAACTATGGCTACACCTTC,CASSLPGHPNYGYTF
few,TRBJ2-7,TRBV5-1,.,TGCGCCAGCAGCTTGGCCGCAGGAGGGATCAGCGAGCAGTACTTC,CASSLAAGGISEQYF
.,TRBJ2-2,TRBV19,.,TGTGCCAGTAGGCTACTAGTTTCGAACACCGGGGAGCTGTTTTTT,CASRLLVSNTGELFF
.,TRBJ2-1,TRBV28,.,TGTGCCAGCAGATCAAGGGGCGGCAGGCCAAAGTTCTTC,CASRSRGGRPKFF
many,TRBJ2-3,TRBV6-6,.,TGTGCCAGCAGTTGGAAGGTGTGGAGGACCCGCACAGATACGCAGTATTTT,CASSWKVWRTRTDTQYF
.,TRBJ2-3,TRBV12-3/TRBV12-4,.,TGTGCCAGCAGCTTAATGTGGGGAACGGCAGATACGCAGTATTTT,CASSLMWGTADTQYF
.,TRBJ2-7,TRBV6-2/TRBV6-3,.,TGTGCCAGCAGACGGGATGGGGCCTACGAGCAGTACTTC,CASRRDGAYEQYF
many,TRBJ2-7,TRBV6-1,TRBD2,TGTGCCAGCAAGCTAGCGGGCCTCTCCTACGAGCAGTACTTC,CASKLAGLSYEQYF
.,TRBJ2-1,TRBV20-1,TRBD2,TGCAGTGCCCCCAGGGTAGCGGGGTACAATGAGCAGTTCTTC,CSAPRVAGYNEQFF
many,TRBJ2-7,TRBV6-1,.,TGTGCCAGCAGCTCGGGACACCTATACTACGAGCAGTACTTC,CASSSGHLYYEQYF
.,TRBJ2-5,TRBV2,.,TGTGCCAGCAGTGCAGAGGGAGAGACCCAGTACTTC,CASSAEGETQYF
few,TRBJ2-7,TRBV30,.,TGTGCCTGTACGACAGCCGTCGAGCAGTACTTC,CACTTAVEQYF
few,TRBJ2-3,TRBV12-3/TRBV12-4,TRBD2,TGTGCCAGCAGCCGGGGGGATCCCACAGATACGCAGTATTTT,CASSRGDPTDTQYF
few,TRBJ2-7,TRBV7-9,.,TGTGCCAGCAGCACGTCCTACGAGCAGTACTTC,CASSTSYEQYF
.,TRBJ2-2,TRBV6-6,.,TGTGCCAGCAGTCTCCATGTAGGGTACGGGGAGCTGTTTTTT,CASSLHVGYGELFF
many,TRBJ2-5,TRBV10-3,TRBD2,TGTGCCATCAGCGTAGCGGGGGGCCAAGAGACCCAGTACTTC,CAISVAGGQETQYF
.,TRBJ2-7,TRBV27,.,TGTGCCAGCTCTTACCTGGGACATTTCTCCTACGAGCAGTACTTC,CASSYLGHFSYEQYF
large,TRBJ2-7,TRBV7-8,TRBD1,TGTGCCAGCAGGCCGACAGGGAGCTCCTACGAGCAGTACTTC,CASRPTGSSYEQYF
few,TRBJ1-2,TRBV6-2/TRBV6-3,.,TGTGCCAGCAGTTACGTCCCCAACTATGGCTACACCTTC,CASSYVPNYGYTF
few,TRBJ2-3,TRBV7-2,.,TGTGCCAGCAGCAAACGACCTAGCGCCACTAGCACAGATACGCAGTATTTT,CASSKRPSATSTDTQYF
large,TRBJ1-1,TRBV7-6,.,TGTGCCAGCAGCGGGGACGGGCCGAACACTGAAGCTTTCTTT,CASSGDGPNTEAFF
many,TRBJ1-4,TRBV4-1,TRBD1,TGCGCCAGCAGCTCCCGGCCGGGACAGGACAATGAAAAACTGTTTTTT,CASSSRPGQDNEKLFF
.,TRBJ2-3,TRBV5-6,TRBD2,TGTGCCAGCAGCTCGGGACTAGCGGCCTACACAGATACGCAGTATTTT,CASSSGLAAYTDTQYF
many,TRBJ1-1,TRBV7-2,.,TGTGCCAGCAGCTTGGGGGGGGCGAACACTGAAGCTTTCTTT,CASSLGGANTEAFF
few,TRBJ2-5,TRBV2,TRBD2,TGTGCCAGCAGGGTCAGGGGCGGGGGGGCGACGGAGACCCAGTACTTC,CASRVRGGGATETQYF
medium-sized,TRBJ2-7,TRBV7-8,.,TGTGCCAGCAGCGGACGGGATCCGGGTGAGCAGTACTTC,CASSGRDPGEQYF
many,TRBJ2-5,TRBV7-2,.,TGTGCCAGCAGCCCCCAAGAGACCCAGTACTTC,CASSPQETQYF
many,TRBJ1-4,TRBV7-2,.,TGTGCCAGCCGCTATGGTGGGGTCTTTAATGAAAAACTGTTTTTT,CASRYGGVFNEKLFF
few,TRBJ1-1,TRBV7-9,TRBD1,TGTGCCAGCAGGGGGACAGGGGGCGCCGGCACTGAAGCTTTCTTT,CASRGTGGAGTEAFF
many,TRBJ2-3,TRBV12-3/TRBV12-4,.,TGTGCCAGCACCTTAGGACACCCGAGCACAGATACGCAGTATTTT,CASTLGHPSTDTQYF
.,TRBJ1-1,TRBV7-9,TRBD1,TGTGCCAGCAGCTTAGGACAGGGGAACACTGAAGCTTTCTTT,CASSLGQGNTEAFF
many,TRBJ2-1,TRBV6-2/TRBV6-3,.,TGTGCCAGCAGTCCTCCCGGTTCGGGAAATGAGCAGTTCTTC,CASSPPGSGNEQFF
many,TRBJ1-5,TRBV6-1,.,TGTGCCAGCAGTGAAGCGGTCCTAATTCCGGGGGAATTGAGGCAGCCCCAGCATTTT,CASSEAVLIPGELRQPQHF
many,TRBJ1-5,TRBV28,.,TGTGCCAGCAGTCCAACAGGGTCGGGTCAGCCCCAGCATTTT,CASSPTGSGQPQHF
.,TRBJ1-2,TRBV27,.,TGTGCCAGCGGTGGGGAGTATGGCTACACCTTC,CASGGEYGYTF
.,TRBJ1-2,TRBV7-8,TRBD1,TGTGCCAGCAGCTTAGCAGAGACAGGGATCAGCTACACCTTC,CASSLAETGISYTF
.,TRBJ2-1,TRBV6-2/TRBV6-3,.,TGTGCCAGCAGCCCCGGATTCCACTCCTACAATGAGCAGTTCTTC,CASSPGFHSYNEQFF
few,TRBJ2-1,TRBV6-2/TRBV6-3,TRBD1,TGTGCCAGCAGCTTACTACAGGGGTACAATGAGCAGTTCTTC,CASSLLQGYNEQFF
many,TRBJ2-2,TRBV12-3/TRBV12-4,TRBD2,TGTGCCAGCAGTTTGGGTAGCGGGAGCTCCGAGGGGCTCACCGGGGAGCTGTTTTTT,CASSLGSGSSEGLTGELFF
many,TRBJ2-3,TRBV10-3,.,TGTGCCATCAGTGAGGGGTTCCGGTCGGCTAGCACAGATACGCAGTATTTT,CAISEGFRSASTDTQYF
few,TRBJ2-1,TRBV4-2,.,TGTGCCAGCAGCCAAGATAAGTTAGGCTCCTCCTACAATGAGCAGTTCTTC,CASSQDKLGSSYNEQFF
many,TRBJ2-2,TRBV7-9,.,TGTGCCAGCAGCTTAGAAGGGGGAACCGGGGAGCTGTTTTTT,CASSLEGGTGELFF
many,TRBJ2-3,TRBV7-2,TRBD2,TGTGCCAGCAGCTTAGGGTGGCGGGGGAGCACAGATACGCAGTATTTT,CASSLGWRGSTDTQYF
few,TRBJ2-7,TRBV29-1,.,TGCAGCGTGGTAACAGGGACCTACGAGCAGTACTTC,CSVVTGTYEQYF
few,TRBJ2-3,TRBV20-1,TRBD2,TGCAGTGCCGAGACTAGCGGGGGTACAGATACGCAGTATTTT,CSAETSGGTDTQYF
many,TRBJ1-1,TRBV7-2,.,TGTGCCAGCACCCTCGGACGGCTACCGAACACTGAAGCTTTCTTT,CASTLGRLPNTEAFF
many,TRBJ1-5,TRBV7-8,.,TGTGCCAGCAGCTTAGGGGGGCCCCAGCATTTT,CASSLGGPQHF
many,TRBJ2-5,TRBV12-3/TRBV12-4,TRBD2,TGTGCCAGCAGTTTTAGCGGGCAAGAGACCCAGTACTTC,CASSFSGQETQYF
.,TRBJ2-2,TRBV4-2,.,TGTGCCAGCAGCCAAGTTCTAAGGACAGAGGTTCCGGGGGAGCTGTTTTTT,CASSQVLRTEVPGELFF
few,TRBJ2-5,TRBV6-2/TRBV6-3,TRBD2,TGTGCCACCAAAACTAGCGGGAGACAGACCCAGTACTTC,CATKTSGRQTQYF
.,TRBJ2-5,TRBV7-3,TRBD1,TGTGCCAGCAGCCCGGGTCAGGGGGTTGAGACCCAGTACTTC,CASSPGQGVETQYF
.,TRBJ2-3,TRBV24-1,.,TGTGCCACCAGTGACCAAAGACTAGGGTCACGCACAGATACGCAGTATTTT,CATSDQRLGSRTDTQYF